This TCR beta chain was observed in a study of a mutant IDH1 vaccine in newly diagnosed glioma. This sample's time point: week 5, during vaccination. Vaccination comprised doses that each held 300 ug of mutant IDH1 20-mer peptide, plus topical imiquimod. About this clone itself: The target antigen is unknown.

CDR1 and CDR2 from the germline V gene are SEHNR and FQNEAQ (reference sequence). Trimming took 8 bases from V and 3 from J; bases not matched to a gene: 9. The CDR3 covers 14 residues. Whole-study findings and limits: Most patients, approximately 93%, showed vaccine-induced immune responses. Apparently unrelated to pseudoprogression were changes in the top peripheral T cell clonotypes.

Sequencing used immunoSEQ multiplex PCR; TCRdb keeps in-frame clones, though not all of them. This repertoire shows approximately 76,000 clones, 90% to 95% found once; its top ten account for roughly 0.5%. This TCR was recovered from a woman aged 45-65 years with glioma. The gene calls are TRBV7-9 and TRBJ1-2, with 7 bases matching TRBD1. This material consisted of PBMCs, taken from a glioma patient whose treatment included an IDH1 peptide vaccine. CDR3 nucleotide sequence: TGTGCCAGCGCGTTTACAGGGGTGGACTATGGCTACACCTTC. This gives the protein CASAFTGVDYGYTF. The full variable domain, rest sourced from reference TRBV7-9 and TRBJ1-2, is DTGVSQNPRHKITKRGQNVTFRCDPISEHNRLYWYRQTLGQGPEFLTYFQNEAQLEKSRLLSDRFSAERPKGSFSTLEIQRTEQGDSAMYLCASAFTGVDYGYTFGSGTRLTVV.